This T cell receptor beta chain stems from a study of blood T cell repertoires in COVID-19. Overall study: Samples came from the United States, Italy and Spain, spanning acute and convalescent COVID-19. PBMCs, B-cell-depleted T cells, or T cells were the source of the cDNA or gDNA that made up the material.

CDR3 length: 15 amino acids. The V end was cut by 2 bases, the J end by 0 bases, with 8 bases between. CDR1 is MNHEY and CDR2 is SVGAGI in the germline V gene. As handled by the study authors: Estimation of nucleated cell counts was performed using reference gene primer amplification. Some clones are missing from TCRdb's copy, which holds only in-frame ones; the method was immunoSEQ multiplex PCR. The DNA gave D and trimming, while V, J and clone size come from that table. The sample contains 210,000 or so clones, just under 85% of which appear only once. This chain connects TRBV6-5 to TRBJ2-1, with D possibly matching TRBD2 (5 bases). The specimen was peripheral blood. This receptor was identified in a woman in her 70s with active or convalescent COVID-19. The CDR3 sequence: CASSYAGSSYNEQFF. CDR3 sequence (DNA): TGTGCCAGCAGTTACGCGGGTAGCTCCTACAATGAGCAGTTCTTC.